The 15 T cell receptor beta chains below were found in one sample sequenced in a study of CD8 T cells in Susac syndrome. A quantity of roughly 0.5 to 1 ug RNA underwent reverse transcription using random hexamers. TCRdb re-derived calls from the immunoSEQ multiplex PCR reads in MiXCR, one entry per CDR3 protein. Seen here are about 300,000 distinct CDR3 sequences, around 89% observed once, and the top ten hold more than 0.15%. The sample consisted of CD8+ T cells from PBMCs. The source is a human donor with multiple sclerosis.

This clonotype showed up just once. V usage is TRBV27 and J usage is TRBJ1-1; unclear D gene. V dropped 4 bases and J dropped 4 bases, with 4 bases sitting between them. The CDR3 length is 11 residues. Germline-derived CDR1 and CDR2 are MNHEY and SMNVEV (reference sequence). The CDR3 sequence: CASSSFTEAFF. CDR3 DNA: TGTGCCAGCAGTTCTTTCACTGAAGCTTTCTTT.

The chain couples TRBV13 to TRBJ2-7; D may be TRBD2 (6 bases). The CDR3 has 14 amino acids. CDR1 is PRHDT and CDR2 is FYEKMQ in the germline V gene (reference sequence). The ends were cut back, 6 bases at V and 5 bases at J, with 17 bases in the middle. The CDR3 coding sequence is TGTGCCAGCAGATATTTCGGGAGTGTCGACGAGCAGTACTTC. Translated, it gives CASRYFGSVDEQYF.

The rearrangement links TRBV3-1 to TRBJ2-2; maybe TRBD1 (6 bases). Trimming pared 0 bases from V and 4 bases from J, leaving 9 bases between. The CDR3 loop spans 15 amino acids. Germline V gives CDR1 LGHDT, CDR2 YNNKEL (reference sequence). The CDR3 loop is CASSQDTGITGELFF. CDR3 in DNA: TGTGCCAGCAGCCAAGACACAGGGATCACCGGGGAGCTGTTTTTT. Variable domain in full (rest from reference TRBV3-1 and TRBJ2-2): DTAVSQTPKYLVTQMGNDKSIKCEQNLGHDTMYWYKQDSKKFLKIMFSYNNKELIINETVPNRFSPKSPDKAHLNLHINSLELGDSAVYFCASSQDTGITGELFFGEGSRLTVL.

The chain combines TRBV3-1 with TRBJ2-3, with D possibly TRBD2 on 5 matching bases. V was pared by 7 bases and J by 5 bases, with 13 bases between. Germline V gene lookup returns CDR1 LGHDT and CDR2 YNNKEL (reference sequence). The CDR3 contains 13 residues. The CDR3 spells CASIGEYEDTQYF. As DNA, the CDR3 is TGTGCCAGCATTGGGGAGTACGAAGATACGCAGTATTTT.

This chain connects TRBV6-2 or TRBV6-3 to TRBJ2-1; 7 bases fit TRBD1. The CDR3 has 16 residues. The germline V gene has CDR1 MNHEY and CDR2 SVGEGT. The ends lost 6 bases at V and 0 bases at J; junction bases unmatched: 8. In nucleotides, the CDR3 is TGTGCCAGCAGCCTTACTAGGGACAGCTCCTACAATGAGCAGTTCTTC. Encoded protein: CASSLTRDSSYNEQFF.

This chain joins TRBV5-4 and TRBJ2-1; no reliable D call. V was cut by 0 bases and J by 5 bases, with 18 bases left in between. Germline V gene sequence: CDR1 SGHNT, CDR2 YYREEE (reference sequence). The CDR3 has 17 residues. The chain's CDR3 is CASSLDFGALTNNEQFF. CDR3 DNA: TGTGCCAGCAGCTTGGATTTTGGAGCGTTAACGAACAATGAGCAGTTCTTC.

The CDR3 is CASSPTVDNSPLHF. The CDR3 DNA sequence: TGTGCCAGCAGCCCAACAGTTGATAATTCACCCCTCCACTTT. The chain couples TRBV7-9 to TRBJ1-6, with unresolved D. Germline CDR1 is SEHNR and CDR2 is FQNEAQ (reference sequence). The germline V and J ends were trimmed by 5 bases and 5 bases, with 10 bases remaining between them. The CDR3 sequence is 14 residues long.

The rearrangement joins TRBV27 to TRBJ1-1; no firm D call. The CDR3 consists of 17 residues. V shed 5 bases and J shed 0 bases, with 19 bases lying between them. Germline V gene sequence: CDR1 MNHEY, CDR2 SMNVEV (reference sequence). The CDR3, as DNA: TGTGCCAGCAGTACGCGGGCACCGAACTACATGAACACTGAAGCTTTCTTT. Translation gives CASSTRAPNYMNTEAFF.

The chain joins TRBV11-2 to TRBJ2-7; weak D call: TRBD2 (6 bases). The CDR3 covers 15 residues. Trimming removed 3 bases at V and 7 bases at J, with 19 bases between. From germline, CDR1 is SGHAT and CDR2 FQNNGV. The CDR3 region is CASSFSRDSSREQYF. Here the CDR3 DNA reads TGTGCCAGCAGCTTTAGCCGGGACTCCTCTAGAGAGCAGTACTTC.

V usage is TRBV6-2 or TRBV6-3 and J usage is TRBJ2-3; D may be TRBD1 or TRBD2 (5 bases each). The CDR3 length is 16 residues. CDR1 MNHEY and CDR2 SVGEGT come from the germline V gene. Trimming pared 3 bases from V and 2 bases from J, leaving 15 bases between. The CDR3 region is CASSYSPGTVTDTQYF. CDR3 nucleotide sequence: TGTGCCAGCAGTTATTCGCCAGGGACGGTCACAGATACGCAGTATTTT.

This sequence joins TRBV20-1 and TRBJ2-7; D might be TRBD2 (6 bases). This CDR3 has 15 residues. Trimming shortened V by 0 bases and J by 3 bases, and 15 bases separated the two germline ends. Germline V lookup: CDR1 DFQATT, CDR2 SNEGSKA (reference sequence). The CDR3 reads CSAREASGWFYEQYF. In DNA, the CDR3 is TGCAGTGCTAGAGAAGCAAGCGGGTGGTTCTACGAGCAGTACTTC.

The chain employs TRBV12-3 or TRBV12-4 and TRBJ1-3; perhaps TRBD1 as D (5 bases). The CDR3 is made up of 15 amino acids. Trimming cost V 3 bases and J 0 bases, with 9 bases left between them. CDR3 sequence (DNA): TGTGCCAGCAGTTTGGCAGGGTACTCTGGAAACACCATATATTTT. Translated, it gives CASSLAGYSGNTIYF.

A single count supports this clonotype. The rearrangement joins TRBV7-9 to TRBJ2-5, with 8 positions matching TRBD2. Germline V gene lookup returns CDR1 SEHNR and CDR2 FQNEAQ (reference sequence). The CDR3 extends over 16 amino acids. Germline trimming cut 5 bases from V and 3 bases from J; bases unmatched to any gene: 11. CDR3 nucleotides: TGTGCCAGCAGCCCCAGTCCCCCGGGACTAGAAGAGACCCAGTACTTC. This sequence encodes CASSPSPPGLEETQYF. Full variable domain (missing parts from reference TRBV7-9 and TRBJ2-5): DTGVSQNPRHKITKRGQNVTFRCDPISEHNRLYWYRQTLGQGPEFLTYFQNEAQLEKSRLLSDRFSAERPKGSFSTLEIQRTEQGDSAMYLCASSPSPPGLEETQYFGPGTRLLVL.

The chain joins TRBV5-1 to TRBJ2-1, with D tentatively TRBD1 (6 bases). The CDR3 loop spans 16 amino acids. V was pared by 0 bases and J by 10 bases, with 20 bases between. The germline gives CDR1 SGHRS, CDR2 YFSETQ. The CDR3 is CASSLDRTAFPGEQFF. The CDR3 DNA reads TGCGCCAGCAGCTTGGACCGGACAGCGTTCCCAGGGGAGCAGTTCTTC. Variable domain in full (rest from reference TRBV5-1 and TRBJ2-1): KAGVTQTPRYLIKTRGQQVTLSCSPISGHRSVSWYQQTPGQGLQFLFEYFSETQRNKGNFPGRFSGRQFSNSRSEMNVSTLELGDSALYLCASSLDRTAFPGEQFFGPGTRLTVL.

The J gene is TRBJ2-3, the V gene TRBV7-2; D uncertain. The germline gives CDR1 SGHTA, CDR2 FQGNSA. This CDR3 has 17 amino acids. Trimming stripped 1 base from V and 0 bases from J, with 14 bases between. DNA of the CDR3: TGTGCCAGCAGCTTAGTCTGGGCCGATACTAGCACAGATACGCAGTATTTT. It is translated as CASSLVWADTSTDTQYF.